This TCR beta chain derives from a study of T-cell reconstitution after alpha-beta-depleted transplantation in children. The germline V gene encodes CDR1 MNHEY and CDR2 SMNVEV (reference sequence). The V and J ends lost 5 bases and 2 bases respectively, with 19 bases between them. This CDR3 region has 16 residues. Library preparation (for TCRbeta) was performed with unique molecular identifiers. TCRdb re-called the PCR reads through MiXCR, storing one row per CDR3 protein. This table holds about 610,000 distinct CDR3 sequences, over 9.5% found once. The chain carries TRBV27 and TRBJ2-7; the D is unclear. This specimen was PBMCs from the stem cell graft donor, taken from the stem cell graft. This clonotype was obtained from a human donor who donated a stem cell graft to a child with acute myeloid leukemia. The DNA of the CDR3 is TGTGCCAGCAGTGCCGCGACAAGGGCCTCCACCTACGAGCAGTACTTC. Protein product: CASSAATRASTYEQYF.